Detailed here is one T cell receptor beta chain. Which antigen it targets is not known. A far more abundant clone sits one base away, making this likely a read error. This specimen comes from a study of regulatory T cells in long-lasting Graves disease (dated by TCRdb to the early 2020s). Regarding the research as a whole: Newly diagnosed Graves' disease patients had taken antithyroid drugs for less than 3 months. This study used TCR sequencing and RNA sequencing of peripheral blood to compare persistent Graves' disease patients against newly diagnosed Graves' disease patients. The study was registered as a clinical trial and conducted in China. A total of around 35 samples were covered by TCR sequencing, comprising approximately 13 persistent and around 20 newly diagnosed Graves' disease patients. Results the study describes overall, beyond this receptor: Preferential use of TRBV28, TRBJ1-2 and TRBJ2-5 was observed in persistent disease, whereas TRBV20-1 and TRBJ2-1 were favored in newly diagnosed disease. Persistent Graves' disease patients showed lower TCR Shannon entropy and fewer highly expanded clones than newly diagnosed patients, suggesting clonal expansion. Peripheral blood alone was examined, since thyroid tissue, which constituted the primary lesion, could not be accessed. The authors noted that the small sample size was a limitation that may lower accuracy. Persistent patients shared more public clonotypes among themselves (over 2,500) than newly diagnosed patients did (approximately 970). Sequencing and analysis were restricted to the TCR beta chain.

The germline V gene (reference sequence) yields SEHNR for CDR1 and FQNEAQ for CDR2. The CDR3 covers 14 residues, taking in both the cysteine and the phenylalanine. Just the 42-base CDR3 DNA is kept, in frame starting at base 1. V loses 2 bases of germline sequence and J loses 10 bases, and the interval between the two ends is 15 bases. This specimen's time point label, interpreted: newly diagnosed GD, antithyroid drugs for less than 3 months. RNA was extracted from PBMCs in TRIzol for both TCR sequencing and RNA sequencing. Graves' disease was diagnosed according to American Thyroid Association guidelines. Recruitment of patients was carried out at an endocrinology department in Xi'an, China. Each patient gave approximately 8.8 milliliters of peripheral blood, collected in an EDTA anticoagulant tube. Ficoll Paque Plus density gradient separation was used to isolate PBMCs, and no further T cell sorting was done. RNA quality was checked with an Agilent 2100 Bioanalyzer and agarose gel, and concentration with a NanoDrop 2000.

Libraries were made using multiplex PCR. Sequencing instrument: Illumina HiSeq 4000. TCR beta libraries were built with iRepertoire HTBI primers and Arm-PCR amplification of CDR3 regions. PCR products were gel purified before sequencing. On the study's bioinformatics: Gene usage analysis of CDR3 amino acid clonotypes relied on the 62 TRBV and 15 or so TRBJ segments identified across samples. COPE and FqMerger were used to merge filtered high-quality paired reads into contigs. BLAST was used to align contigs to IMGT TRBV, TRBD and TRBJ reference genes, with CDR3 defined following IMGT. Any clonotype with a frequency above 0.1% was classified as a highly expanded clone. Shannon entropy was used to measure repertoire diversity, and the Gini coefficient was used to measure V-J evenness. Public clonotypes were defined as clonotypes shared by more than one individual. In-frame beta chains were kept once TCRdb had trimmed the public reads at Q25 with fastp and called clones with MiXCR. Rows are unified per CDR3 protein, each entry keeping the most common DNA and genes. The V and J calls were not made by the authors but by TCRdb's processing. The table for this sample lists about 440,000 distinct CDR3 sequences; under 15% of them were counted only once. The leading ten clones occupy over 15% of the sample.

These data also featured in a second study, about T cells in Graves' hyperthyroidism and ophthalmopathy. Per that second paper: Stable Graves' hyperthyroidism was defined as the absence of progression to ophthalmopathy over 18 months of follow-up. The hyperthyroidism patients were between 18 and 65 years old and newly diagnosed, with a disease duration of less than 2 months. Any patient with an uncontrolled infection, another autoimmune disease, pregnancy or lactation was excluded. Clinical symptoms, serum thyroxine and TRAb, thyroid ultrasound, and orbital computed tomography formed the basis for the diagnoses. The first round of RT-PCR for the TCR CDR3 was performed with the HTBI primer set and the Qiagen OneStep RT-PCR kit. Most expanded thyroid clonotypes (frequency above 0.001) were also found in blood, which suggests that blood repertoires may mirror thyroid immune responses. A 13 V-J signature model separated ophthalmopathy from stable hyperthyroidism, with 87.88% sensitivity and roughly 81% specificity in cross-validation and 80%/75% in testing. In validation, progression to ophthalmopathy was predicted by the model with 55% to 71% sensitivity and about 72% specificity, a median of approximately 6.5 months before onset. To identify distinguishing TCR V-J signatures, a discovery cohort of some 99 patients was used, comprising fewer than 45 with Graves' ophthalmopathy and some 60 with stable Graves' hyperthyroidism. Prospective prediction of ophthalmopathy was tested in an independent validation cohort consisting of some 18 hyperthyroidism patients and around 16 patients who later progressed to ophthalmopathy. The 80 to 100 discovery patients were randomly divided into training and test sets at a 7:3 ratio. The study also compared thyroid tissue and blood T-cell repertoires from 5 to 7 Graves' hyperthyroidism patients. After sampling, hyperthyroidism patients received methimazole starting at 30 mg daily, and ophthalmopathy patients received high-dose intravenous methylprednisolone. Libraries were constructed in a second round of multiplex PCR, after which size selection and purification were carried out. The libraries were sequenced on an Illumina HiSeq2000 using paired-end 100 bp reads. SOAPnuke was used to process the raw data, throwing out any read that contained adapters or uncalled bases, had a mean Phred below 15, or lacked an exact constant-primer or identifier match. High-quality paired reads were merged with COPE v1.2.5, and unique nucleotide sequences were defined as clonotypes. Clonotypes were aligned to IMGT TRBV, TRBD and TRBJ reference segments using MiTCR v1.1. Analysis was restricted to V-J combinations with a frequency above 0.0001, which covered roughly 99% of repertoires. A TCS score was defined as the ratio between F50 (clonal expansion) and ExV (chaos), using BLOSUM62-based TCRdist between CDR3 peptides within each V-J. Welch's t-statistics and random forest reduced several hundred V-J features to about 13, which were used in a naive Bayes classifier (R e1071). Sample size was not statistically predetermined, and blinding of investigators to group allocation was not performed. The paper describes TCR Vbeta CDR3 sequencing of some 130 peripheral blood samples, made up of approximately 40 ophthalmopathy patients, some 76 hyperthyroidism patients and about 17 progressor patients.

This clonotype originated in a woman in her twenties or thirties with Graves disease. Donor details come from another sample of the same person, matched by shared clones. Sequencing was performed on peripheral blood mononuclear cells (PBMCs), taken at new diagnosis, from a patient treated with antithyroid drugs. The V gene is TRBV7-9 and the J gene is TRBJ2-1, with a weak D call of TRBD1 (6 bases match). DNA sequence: TGTGCCAGCAGCTTACAACAGGGCTATTACGAGCAGTTCTTC. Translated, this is CASSLQQGYYEQFF.